This entry lists 7 T cell receptor beta chains sequenced from one sample in a study of blood T cell repertoires in COVID-19. The assay was immunoSEQ multiplex PCR, and TCRdb's table has in-frame clones only and misses some. The sample consists of around 190,000 clones, about 81% of them appearing once. The sample taken for sequencing was PBMCs or T cells enriched from blood (not recorded which). These TCRs come from a man aged 40-49 years who had recovered from COVID-19.

This chain links TRBV27 with TRBJ1-1; D may be TRBD1 (6 bases). Trimming left V 4 bases short and J 5 bases short, with 14 bases between. CDR1 and CDR2 (germline): MNHEY, SMNVEV (reference sequence). The CDR3 has 14 residues. The CDR3 nucleotides are TGTGCCAGCAGTTCCCAGGGGCAAGCGACTGAAGCTTTCTTT. Its translation: CASSSQGQATEAFF.

The V gene is TRBV3-1 (or the pseudogene TRBV3-2), the J gene TRBJ2-3, with 8 bases that match TRBD2. CDR3 length: 13 amino acids. Germline CDR1 is LGHDT and CDR2 is YNNKEL (reference sequence). J gave up 11 bases and V 0 bases, and 4 bases lay outside the gene matches. CDR3 region: CASSQDGGRRQYF. The CDR3 region has the DNA TGTGCCAGCAGCCAAGACGGCGGGAGGAGGCAGTATTTT.

This sequence joins TRBV25-1 and TRBJ2-1, with no clear D. The CDR3 contains 16 residues. The germline CDR1 and CDR2 sequences are MGHDK and SYGVNS. V was shortened by 4 bases and J by 0 bases, with 13 bases between the two germline ends. DNA for the CDR3: TGTGCCAGCAGTGTAAAGCATTCGAGCTCCTACAATGAGCAGTTCTTC. It yields the protein CASSVKHSSSYNEQFF.

This chain uses TRBV29-1 with TRBJ2-3; TRBD1 might be the D (6 bases). Looked up from germline, CDR1 is SQVTM and CDR2 is ANQGSEA. CDR3 length: 13 residues. V was pared by 7 bases and J by 6 bases, with 17 bases between. The DNA of the CDR3 is TGCAGCGCCCCGGGACAAGAAGGGGATACGCAGTATTTT. Its translation: CSAPGQEGDTQYF.

CDR3 protein: CSPSLAGLGGEQFF. CDR3 sequence (DNA): TGCAGCCCCAGCCTAGCGGGTTTAGGGGGGGAGCAGTTCTTC. This chain uses TRBV29-1 with TRBJ2-1; 8 bases agree with TRBD2. Germline V gene data show CDR1 as SQVTM and CDR2 as ANQGSEA. The V and J ends lost 8 bases and 10 bases, in that order; junction bases with no gene match: 16. The CDR3 length is 14 residues.

The rearrangement joins TRBV25-1 to TRBJ2-7; 7 bases map to TRBD1. With 3 bases clipped from V and 2 bases from J, the junction kept 7 bases outside the gene matches. The CDR3 sequence is 15 residues long. Looked up from germline, CDR1 is MGHDK and CDR2 is SYGVNS. As DNA, the CDR3 is TGTGCCAGCAGTGAGTCCGGACAGGAAACCTACGAGCAGTACTTC. It encodes CASSESGQETYEQYF.

This clone was seen more than once but under ten times. V usage is TRBV28 and J usage is TRBJ1-1; 7 positions agree with TRBD1. The CDR3 is 16 amino acids. From germline, CDR1 is MDHEN and CDR2 SYDVKM. V was pared by 5 bases and J by 7 bases, with 16 bases of the junction left unmatched. The CDR3 sequence is CASSPQGQPGALEAFF. DNA for the CDR3: TGTGCCAGCAGTCCCCAGGGACAGCCGGGGGCCCTTGAAGCTTTCTTT.